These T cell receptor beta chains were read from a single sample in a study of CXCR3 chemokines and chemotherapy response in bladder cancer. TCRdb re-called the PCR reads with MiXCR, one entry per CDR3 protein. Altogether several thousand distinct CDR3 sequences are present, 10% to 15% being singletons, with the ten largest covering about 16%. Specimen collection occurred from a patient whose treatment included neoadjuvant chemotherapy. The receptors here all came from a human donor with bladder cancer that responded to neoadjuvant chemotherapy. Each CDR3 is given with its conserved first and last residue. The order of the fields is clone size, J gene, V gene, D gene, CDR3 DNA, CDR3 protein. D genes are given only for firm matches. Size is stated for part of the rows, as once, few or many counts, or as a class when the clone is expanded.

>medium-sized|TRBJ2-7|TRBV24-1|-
TGTGCCACCAGTGAAGAGCTCGGAGATCTCTACGAGCAGTACTTC
CATSEELGDLYEQYF
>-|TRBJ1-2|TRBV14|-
TGTGCCAGCAGCCAAGCAGGCGCGGGACCGGAAACCTTCTATGGCTACACCTTC
CASSQAGAGPETFYGYTF
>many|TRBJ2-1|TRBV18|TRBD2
TGTGCCAGCTCACCGAGCGGGGGGGCAGGTGAGCAGTTCTTC
CASSPSGGAGEQFF
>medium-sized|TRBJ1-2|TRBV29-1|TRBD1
TGCAGCGTAGAATACCGGGACAGGGCCTTTTATGGCTACACCTTC
CSVEYRDRAFYGYTF
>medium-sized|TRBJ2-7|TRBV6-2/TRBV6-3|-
TGTGCCAGCAGCGGACAGTCCTACGAGCAGTACTTC
CASSGQSYEQYF
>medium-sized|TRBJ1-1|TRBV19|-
TGTGCCAGTAGTATTGGGGGGGCGAGCACTGAAGCTTTCTTT
CASSIGGASTEAFF
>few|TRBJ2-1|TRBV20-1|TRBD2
TGCAGTGCTAGACGGGGGGCCTACAATGAGCAGTTCTTC
CSARRGAYNEQFF
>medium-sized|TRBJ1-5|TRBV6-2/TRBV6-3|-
TGTGCCAGCATAGGGCAGGGAAATCAGCCCCAGCATTTT
CASIGQGNQPQHF
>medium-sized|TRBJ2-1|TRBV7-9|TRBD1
TGTGCCAGCAGCTTAGGGACAGGGATCCATGAGCAGTTCTTC
CASSLGTGIHEQFF
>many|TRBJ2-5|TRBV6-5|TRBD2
TGTGCCAGCAGTTACGGACTAGCGGGGGGCCTTCAAGAGACCCAGTACTTC
CASSYGLAGGLQETQYF
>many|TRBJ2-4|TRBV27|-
TGTGCCAGCGGGTTATGGGGAGAAGCCAAAAACATTCAGTACTTC
CASGLWGEAKNIQYF
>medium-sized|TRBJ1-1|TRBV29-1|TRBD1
TGCAGCGTCGGGACAGGGGGCGCGGGCACTGAAGCTTTCTTT
CSVGTGGAGTEAFF
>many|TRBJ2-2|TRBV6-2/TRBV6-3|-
TGTGCCAGTCTATTATCAGGGACCGGGGAGCTGTTTTTT
CASLLSGTGELFF